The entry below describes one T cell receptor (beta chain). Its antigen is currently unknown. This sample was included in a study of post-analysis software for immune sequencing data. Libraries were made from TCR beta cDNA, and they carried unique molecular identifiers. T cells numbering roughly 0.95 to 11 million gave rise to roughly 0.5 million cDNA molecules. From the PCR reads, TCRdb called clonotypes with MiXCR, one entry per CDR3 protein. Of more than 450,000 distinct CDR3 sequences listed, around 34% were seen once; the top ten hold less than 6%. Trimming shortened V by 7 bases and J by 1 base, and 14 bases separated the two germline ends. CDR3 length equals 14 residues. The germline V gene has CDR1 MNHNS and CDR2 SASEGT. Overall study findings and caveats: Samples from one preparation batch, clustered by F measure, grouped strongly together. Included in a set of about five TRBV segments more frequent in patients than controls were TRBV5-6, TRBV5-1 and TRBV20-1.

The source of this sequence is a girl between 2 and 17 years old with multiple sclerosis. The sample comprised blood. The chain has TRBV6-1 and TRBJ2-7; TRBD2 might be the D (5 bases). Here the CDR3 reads CASNPSWPSYEQYF. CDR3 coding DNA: TGTGCCAGCAACCCTAGCTGGCCTTCCTACGAGCAGTACTTC.